The rows below give T cell receptor beta chains drawn from one sample of a study of cytomegalovirus exposure and HLA in healthy donors. Sequencing used immunoSEQ multiplex PCR; TCRdb keeps in-frame clones, though not all of them. This table has about 180,000 clones, about 75% appearing once. The sample consisted of PBMCs. The receptors stem from a middle-aged man in good health and CMV-seropositive. Both conserved end residues are part of each CDR3.

>TRBV2
CASSAQGAKYNEQFF
>TRBV28
CASTSGSYNEQFF
>TRBV20-1
CSALRDNGYTF
>TRBV11-3
CASSFGGRAVNEQFF
>TRBV7-9
CASSLAYPTAGLSGEYF
>TRBV15
CATSRGQGIADTQYF
>TRBV29-1
CSVEGGANYGYTF
>TRBV7-3
CASSPVGSSYNEQFF
>TRBV5-1
CASSLDGFSYEQYF
>TRBV10-3
CAITPSATNTGELFF